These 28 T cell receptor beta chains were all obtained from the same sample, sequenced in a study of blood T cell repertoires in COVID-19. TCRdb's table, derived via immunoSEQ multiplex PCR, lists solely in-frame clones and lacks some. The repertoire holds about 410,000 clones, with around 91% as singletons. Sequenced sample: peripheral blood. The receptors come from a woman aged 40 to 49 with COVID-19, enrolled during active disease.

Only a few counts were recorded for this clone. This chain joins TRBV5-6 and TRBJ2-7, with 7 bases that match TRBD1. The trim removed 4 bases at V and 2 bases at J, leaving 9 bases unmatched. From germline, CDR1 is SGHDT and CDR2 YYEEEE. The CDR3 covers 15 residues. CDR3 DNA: TGTGCCAGCAGCCCTTCCGGACAGGTAGCCTACGAGCAGTACTTC. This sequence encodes CASSPSGQVAYEQYF.

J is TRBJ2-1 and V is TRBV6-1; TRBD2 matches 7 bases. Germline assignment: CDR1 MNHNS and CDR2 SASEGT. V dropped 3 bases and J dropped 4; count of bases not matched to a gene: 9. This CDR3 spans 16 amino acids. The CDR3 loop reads CASSEGGVWPYNEQFF. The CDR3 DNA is TGTGCCAGCAGTGAGGGGGGGGTTTGGCCTTACAATGAGCAGTTCTTC.

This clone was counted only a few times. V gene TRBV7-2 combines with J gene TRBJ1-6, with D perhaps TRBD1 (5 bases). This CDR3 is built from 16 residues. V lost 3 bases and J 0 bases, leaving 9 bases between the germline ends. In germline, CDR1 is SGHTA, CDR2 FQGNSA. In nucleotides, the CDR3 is TGTGCCAGCAGCTTTGACAGTCGCTCCTATAATTCACCCCTCCACTTT. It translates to CASSFDSRSYNSPLHF.

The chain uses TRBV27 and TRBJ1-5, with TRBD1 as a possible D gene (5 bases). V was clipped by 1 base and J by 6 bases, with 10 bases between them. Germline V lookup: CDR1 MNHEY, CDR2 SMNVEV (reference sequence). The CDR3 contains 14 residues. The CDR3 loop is CASSLFPGGQPQHF. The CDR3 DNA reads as TGTGCCAGCAGTTTATTCCCCGGGGGTCAGCCCCAGCATTTT.

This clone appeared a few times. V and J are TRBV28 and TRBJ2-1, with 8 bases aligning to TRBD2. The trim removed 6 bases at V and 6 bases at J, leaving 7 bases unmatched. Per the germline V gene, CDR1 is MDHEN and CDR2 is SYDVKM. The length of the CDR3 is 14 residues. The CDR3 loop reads CASRTGTRGNEQFF. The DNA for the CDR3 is TGTGCCAGCAGGACCGGGACTAGAGGCAATGAGCAGTTCTTC.

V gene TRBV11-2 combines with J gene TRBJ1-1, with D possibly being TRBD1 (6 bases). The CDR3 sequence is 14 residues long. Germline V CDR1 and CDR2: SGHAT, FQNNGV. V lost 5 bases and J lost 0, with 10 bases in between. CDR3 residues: CASSVTGLNTEAFF. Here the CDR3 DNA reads TGTGCCAGCAGCGTGACAGGACTGAACACTGAAGCTTTCTTT.

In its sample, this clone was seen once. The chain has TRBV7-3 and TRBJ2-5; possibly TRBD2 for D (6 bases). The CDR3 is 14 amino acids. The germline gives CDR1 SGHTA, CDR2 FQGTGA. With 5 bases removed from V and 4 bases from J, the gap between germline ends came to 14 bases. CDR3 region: CASSRRRRGETQYF. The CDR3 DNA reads TGTGCCAGCAGCCGAAGAAGGAGGGGAGAGACCCAGTACTTC.

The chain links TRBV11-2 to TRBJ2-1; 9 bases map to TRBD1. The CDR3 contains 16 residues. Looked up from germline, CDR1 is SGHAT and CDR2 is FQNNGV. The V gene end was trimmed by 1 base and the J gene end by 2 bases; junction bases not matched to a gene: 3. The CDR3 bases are TGTGCCAGCAGCTTAGTGCGACAGGGGGCCTACAATGAGCAGTTCTTC. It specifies CASSLVRQGAYNEQFF.

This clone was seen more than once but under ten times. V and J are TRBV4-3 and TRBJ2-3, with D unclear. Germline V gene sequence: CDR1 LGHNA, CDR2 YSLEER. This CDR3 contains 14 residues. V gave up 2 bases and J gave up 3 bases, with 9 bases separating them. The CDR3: CASSQFPETDTQYF. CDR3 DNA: TGCGCCAGCAGCCAATTCCCGGAGACAGATACGCAGTATTTT.

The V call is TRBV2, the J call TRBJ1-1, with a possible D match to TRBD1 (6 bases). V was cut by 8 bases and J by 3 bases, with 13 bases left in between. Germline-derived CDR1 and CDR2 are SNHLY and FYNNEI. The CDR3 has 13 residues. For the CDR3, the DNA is TGTGCCAGCTACAGGGTACGGGACACTGAAGCTTTCTTT. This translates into CASYRVRDTEAFF. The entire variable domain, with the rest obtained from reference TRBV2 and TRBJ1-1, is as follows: EPEVTQTPSHQVTQMGQEVILRCVPISNHLYFYWYRQILGQKVEFLVSFYNNEISEKSEIFDDQFSVERPDGSNFTLKIRSTKLEDSAMYFCASYRVRDTEAFFGQGTRLTVV.

CDR3 coding DNA: TGTGCCAGCCTCCCCTCCCAGGGGGTCGACACTGAAGCTTTCTTT. It is translated as CASLPSQGVDTEAFF. V and J are TRBV28 and TRBJ1-1, with TRBD1 matching over 7 bases. The CDR3 length is 15 residues. Germline V gene lookup returns CDR1 MDHEN and CDR2 SYDVKM. J lost 3 bases, V lost 8 bases, and 12 bases had no gene match.

CDR3 in amino acids: CASSLAGGISYEQYF. Here the CDR3 DNA reads TGCGCCAGCAGCTTGGCGGGAGGGATATCCTACGAGCAGTACTTC. The V and J genes are TRBV5-1 and TRBJ2-7, with 8 bases matching TRBD2. V lost 0 bases and J lost 1; bases outside the gene matches: 3. Germline V gives CDR1 SGHRS, CDR2 YFSETQ. This CDR3 region has 15 residues. The complete variable domain, with remaining parts taken from reference TRBV5-1 and TRBJ2-7, reads KAGVTQTPRYLIKTRGQQVTLSCSPISGHRSVSWYQQTPGQGLQFLFEYFSETQRNKGNFPGRFSGRQFSNSRSEMNVSTLELGDSALYLCASSLAGGISYEQYFGPGTRLTVT.

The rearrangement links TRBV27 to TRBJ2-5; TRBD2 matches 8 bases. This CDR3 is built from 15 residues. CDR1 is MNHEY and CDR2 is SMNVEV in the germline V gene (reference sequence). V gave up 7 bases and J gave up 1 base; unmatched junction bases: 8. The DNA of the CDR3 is TGTGCCAGCATCCTATTGCGGGGGGTCCAAGAGACCCAGTACTTC. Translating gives CASILLRGVQETQYF.

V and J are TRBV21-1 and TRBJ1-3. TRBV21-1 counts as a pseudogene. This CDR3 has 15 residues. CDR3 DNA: TGTGCCAGCAGCAAAGGGAGGGGCTGTGGAAACACCATATATTTT. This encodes CASSKGRGCGNTIYF.

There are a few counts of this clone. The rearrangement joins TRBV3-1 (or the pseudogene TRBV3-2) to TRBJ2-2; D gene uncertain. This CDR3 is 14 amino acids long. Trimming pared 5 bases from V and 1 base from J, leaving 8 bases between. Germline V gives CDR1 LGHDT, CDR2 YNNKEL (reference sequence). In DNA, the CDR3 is TGTGCCAGCAGCTTTGACTTGAACACCGGGGAGCTGTTTTTT. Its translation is CASSFDLNTGELFF.

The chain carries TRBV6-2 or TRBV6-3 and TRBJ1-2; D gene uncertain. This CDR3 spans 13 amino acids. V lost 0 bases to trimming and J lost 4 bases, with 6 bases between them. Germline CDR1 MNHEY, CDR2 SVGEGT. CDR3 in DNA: TGTGCCAGCAGTTACTCGAGTAGCTATGGCTACACCTTC. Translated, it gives CASSYSSSYGYTF.

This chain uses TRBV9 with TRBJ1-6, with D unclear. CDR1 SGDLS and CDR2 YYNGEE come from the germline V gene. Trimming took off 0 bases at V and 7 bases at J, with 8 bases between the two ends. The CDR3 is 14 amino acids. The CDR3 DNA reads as TGTGCCAGCAGCGTAGGACAACCGAATTCACCCCTCCACTTT. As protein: CASSVGQPNSPLHF.

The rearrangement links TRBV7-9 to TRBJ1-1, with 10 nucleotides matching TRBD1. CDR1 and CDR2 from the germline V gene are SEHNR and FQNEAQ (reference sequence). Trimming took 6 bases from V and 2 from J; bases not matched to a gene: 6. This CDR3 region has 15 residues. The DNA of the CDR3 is TGTGCCAGCAGGAACCGGGACAGGGGAAACACTGAAGCTTTCTTT. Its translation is CASRNRDRGNTEAFF.

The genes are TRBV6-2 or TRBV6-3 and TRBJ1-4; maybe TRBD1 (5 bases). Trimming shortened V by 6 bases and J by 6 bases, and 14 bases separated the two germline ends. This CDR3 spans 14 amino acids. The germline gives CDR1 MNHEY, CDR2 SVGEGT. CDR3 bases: TGTGCCAGCAGCCGTGACCGGGGGGATGAAAAACTGTTTTTT. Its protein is CASSRDRGDEKLFF.

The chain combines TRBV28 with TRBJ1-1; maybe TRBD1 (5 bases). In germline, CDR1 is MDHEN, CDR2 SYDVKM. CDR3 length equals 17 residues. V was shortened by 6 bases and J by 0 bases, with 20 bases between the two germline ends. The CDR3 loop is CASRPHRGTSMNTEAFF. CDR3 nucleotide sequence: TGTGCCAGCAGGCCCCACCGCGGGACCAGCATGAACACTGAAGCTTTCTTT.

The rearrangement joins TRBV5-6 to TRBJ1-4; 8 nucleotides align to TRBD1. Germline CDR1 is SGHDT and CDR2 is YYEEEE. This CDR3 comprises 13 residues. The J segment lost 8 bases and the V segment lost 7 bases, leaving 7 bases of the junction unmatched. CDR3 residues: CASGQGTNEKLFF. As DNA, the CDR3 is TGTGCCAGCGGACAGGGAACGAACGAAAAACTGTTTTTT.

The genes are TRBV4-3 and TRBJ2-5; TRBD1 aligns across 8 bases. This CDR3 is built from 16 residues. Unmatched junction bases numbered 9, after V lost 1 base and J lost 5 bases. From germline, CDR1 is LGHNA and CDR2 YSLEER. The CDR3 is CASSQGGRQGSETQYF. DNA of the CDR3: TGCGCCAGCAGCCAAGGGGGAAGACAGGGGTCGGAGACCCAGTACTTC.

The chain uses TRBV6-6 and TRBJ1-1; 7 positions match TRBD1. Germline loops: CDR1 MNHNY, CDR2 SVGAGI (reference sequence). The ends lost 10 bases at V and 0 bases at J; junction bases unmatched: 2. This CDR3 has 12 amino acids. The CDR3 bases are TGTGCCACAGGGGGTTTGAACACTGAAGCTTTCTTT. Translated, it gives CATGGLNTEAFF.

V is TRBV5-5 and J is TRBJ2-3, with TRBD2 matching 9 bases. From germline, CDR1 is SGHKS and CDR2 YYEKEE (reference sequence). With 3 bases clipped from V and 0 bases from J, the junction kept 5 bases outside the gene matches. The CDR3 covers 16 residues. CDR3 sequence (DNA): TGTGCCAGCAGCTCTCTAGCGGGGCCGAGCACAGATACGCAGTATTTT. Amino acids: CASSSLAGPSTDTQYF.

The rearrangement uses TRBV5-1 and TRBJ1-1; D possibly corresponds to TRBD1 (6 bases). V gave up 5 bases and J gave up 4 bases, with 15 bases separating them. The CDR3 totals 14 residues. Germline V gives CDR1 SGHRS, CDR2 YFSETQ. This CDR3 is CASRMQGLVTEAFF. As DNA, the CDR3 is TGCGCCAGCAGGATGCAGGGGCTGGTCACTGAAGCTTTCTTT.

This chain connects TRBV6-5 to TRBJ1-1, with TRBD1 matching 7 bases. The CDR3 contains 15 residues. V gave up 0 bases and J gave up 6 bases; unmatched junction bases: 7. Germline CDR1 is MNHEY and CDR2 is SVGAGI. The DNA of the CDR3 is TGTGCCAGCAGTTACTCCCAGGGGGTAGGACCTGAAGCTTTCTTT. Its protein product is CASSYSQGVGPEAFF.

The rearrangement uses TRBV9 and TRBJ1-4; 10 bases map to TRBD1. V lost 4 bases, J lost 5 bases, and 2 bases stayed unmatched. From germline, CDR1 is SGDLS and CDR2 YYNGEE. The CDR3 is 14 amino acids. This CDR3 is CASSPDRGNEKLFF. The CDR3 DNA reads TGTGCCAGCAGCCCGGACAGGGGGAATGAAAAACTGTTTTTT.

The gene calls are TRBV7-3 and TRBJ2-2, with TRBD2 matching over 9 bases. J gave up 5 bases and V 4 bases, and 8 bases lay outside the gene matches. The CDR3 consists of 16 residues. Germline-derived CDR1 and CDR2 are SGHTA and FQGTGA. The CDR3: CASSSPSGMGTGELFF. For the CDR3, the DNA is TGTGCCAGCAGCTCCCCTAGCGGGATGGGGACCGGGGAGCTGTTTTTT.